This T cell receptor (beta chain) was captured in a study of OX40 agonist ivuxolimab in advanced cancers. Across the whole study: Ivuxolimab, an agonistic anti-OX40 (CD134) antibody, was given to patients. Patients were dosed intravenously with ivuxolimab at 0.01 to 10 mg/kg every 2 weeks. Whole-study findings and limits: Blood T cells, both CD4+ and CD8+, expanded clonally by week 6 at 0.1 to 3.0 mg/kg.

Trimming left V 4 bases short and J 0 bases short, with 13 bases between. Germline CDR1 and CDR2: SGHVS and FQNEAQ. This CDR3 spans 15 amino acids. Clones were sequenced by immunoSEQ multiplex PCR, and TCRdb holds only the in-frame ones, with some missing. The sample comprises 20,000 or so clones, 75% to 90% of which are singletons, and about 30% rests with the top ten. A note on this clone: The antigen is undetermined.

Blood sampling was done at baseline, cycle 4 day 1, and cycle 7 day 1. V gene TRBV7-8 combines with J gene TRBJ2-7; no clear D. The source of this sequence is an adult with an advanced solid tumor such as melanoma, head and neck, liver or kidney cancer. The sequences come from CD4+ or CD8+ T cells sorted from blood, collected in a trial of the OX40 agonist ivuxolimab. CDR3 loop: CASSSRRLTSYEQYF. CDR3 nucleotide sequence: TGTGCCAGCAGCTCCCGTCGTCTAACCTCCTACGAGCAGTACTTC.